This T cell receptor beta chain emerged from a study of OX40 agonist ivuxolimab in advanced cancers. Measured with immunoSEQ multiplex PCR; TCRdb has only the in-frame clones, and not every one. The sample records tens of thousands of clones, 85% to 95% being singletons. Of note for this clone: What it binds is not known.

Collection of blood occurred at baseline, at cycle 4 day 1, and at cycle 7 day 1. Germline values: CDR1 LNHDA, CDR2 SQIVND (reference sequence). V was cut by 3 bases and J by 4 bases, with 26 bases left in between. The CDR3 extends over 19 amino acids. Study findings and constraints: The authors did not determine the antigen specificity of the expanded peripheral T cells. CD4+ T cells averaged fewer expanded clones than CD8+ T cells.

The specimen was CD4+ or CD8+ T cells sorted from blood, collected in a trial of the OX40 agonist ivuxolimab. The origin of this receptor is an adult with an advanced solid tumor such as melanoma, head and neck, liver or kidney cancer. The rearrangement joins TRBV19 to TRBJ2-3; the D gene is possibly TRBD2 (5 bases). CDR3 sequence reads: CASSITAEEDYLGADTQYF. CDR3 DNA sequence: TGTGCCAGTAGTATTACGGCGGAGGAAGACTACCTTGGTGCAGATACGCAGTATTTT.